Only a few counts were recorded for the clone carrying this T cell receptor beta chain. What it recognizes is unknown. The junction had 10 bases not matched to a gene; V was cut back by 3 bases and J by 5 bases. The germline V gene encodes CDR1 MGHRA and CDR2 YSYEKL. The length of the CDR3 is 17 residues. This sample is drawn from a study of cytomegalovirus exposure and HLA in healthy donors. Study outcomes and limitations: Whilst most TCR sequences proved rare, a subset of public TCRs occurred across many donors. According to the study, 160 or so TCR beta chains were cytomegalovirus-associated.

The PCR was carried out with 60 Vbeta primers and 13 Jbeta primers. Assay used: immunoSEQ multiplex PCR; TCRdb lists only in-frame clones, some missing. The sample contains 110,000 to 150,000 clones, 60% to 80% of which appear only once. The chain employs TRBV4-1 and TRBJ1-6; 7 bases fit TRBD1. This clonotype originated in a woman aged 45-60 years in good health and CMV-seronegative. Sequencing was carried out using PBMCs. CDR3 nucleotides: TGCGCCAGCAGCCAGGTGAAGGGGACAGCAGATAATTCACCCCTCCACTTT. Residues: CASSQVKGTADNSPLHF.